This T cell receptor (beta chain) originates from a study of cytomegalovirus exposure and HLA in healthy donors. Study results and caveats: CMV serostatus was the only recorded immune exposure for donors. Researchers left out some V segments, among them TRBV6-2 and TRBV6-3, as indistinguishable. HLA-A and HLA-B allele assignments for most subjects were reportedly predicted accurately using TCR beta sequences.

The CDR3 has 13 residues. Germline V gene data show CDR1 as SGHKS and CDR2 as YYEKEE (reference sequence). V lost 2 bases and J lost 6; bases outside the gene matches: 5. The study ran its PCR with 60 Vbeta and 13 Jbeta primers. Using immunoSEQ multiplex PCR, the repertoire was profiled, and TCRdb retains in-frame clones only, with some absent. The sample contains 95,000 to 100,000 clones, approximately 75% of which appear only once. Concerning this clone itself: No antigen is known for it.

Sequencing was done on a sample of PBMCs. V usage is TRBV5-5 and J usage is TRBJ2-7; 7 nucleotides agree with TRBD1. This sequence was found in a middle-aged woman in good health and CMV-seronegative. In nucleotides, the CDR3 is TGTGCCAGCAGCTTAGGACAGGACTTCGAGCAGTACTTC. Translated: CASSLGQDFEQYF.